What follows are 9 T cell receptor beta chains derived from one specimen sequenced in a study of T-cell reconstitution after alpha-beta-depleted transplantation in children. TCRbeta library construction was performed incorporating unique molecular identifiers. TCRdb analysed the PCR reads with MiXCR anew, one entry per CDR3 protein. The table has hundreds of thousands of distinct CDR3 sequences, around 8% seen once. Sequencing used PBMCs, mostly from graft donor cells, obtained 180 days after TCRalphabeta/CD19-depleted stem cell transplant. The receptor set was obtained from a male patient aged 5 to 17 who had a stem cell transplant for acute lymphoblastic leukemia, so the T cells may come from the graft donor.

In DNA, the CDR3 is TGTGCCAGCAGCTTTGAACCCCCCACAGATACGCAGTATTTT. This encodes CASSFEPPTDTQYF. The V call is TRBV13, the J call TRBJ2-3; the D is unclear. The CDR3 length is 14 residues. From germline, CDR1 is PRHDT and CDR2 FYEKMQ (reference sequence). The V end lost 3 bases, the J end lost 2 bases, and 9 bases lay between the germline ends.

This clonotype was counted at least ten times. This sequence joins TRBV28 and TRBJ2-7; 8 bases line up with TRBD2. V was clipped by 8 bases and J by 3 bases; unmatched bases: 18. The CDR3 is 17 amino acids. Germline V gives CDR1 MDHEN, CDR2 SYDVKM. The CDR3 region is CASSITTGTRGYYEQYF. CDR3 DNA: TGTGCCAGCTCAATAACTACCGGGACTAGGGGGTACTACGAGCAGTACTTC.

The table lists this clonotype with many counts. The genes are TRBV5-1 and TRBJ2-6; D not resolved. Germline V gene data show CDR1 as SGHRS and CDR2 as YFSETQ. This CDR3 comprises 18 residues. The V end was cut by 1 base, the J end by 0 bases, with 14 bases between. The CDR3 is CASSLKDRLFSGANVLTF. The DNA for the CDR3 is TGCGCCAGCAGCTTGAAGGACCGCCTATTCTCTGGGGCCAACGTCCTGACTTTC. Together with reference TRBV5-1 and TRBJ2-6, the CDR3 gives the full variable domain: KAGVTQTPRYLIKTRGQQVTLSCSPISGHRSVSWYQQTPGQGLQFLFEYFSETQRNKGNFPGRFSGRQFSNSRSEMNVSTLELGDSALYLCASSLKDRLFSGANVLTFGAGSRLTVL.

The chain couples TRBV9 to TRBJ2-7; the D gene is possibly TRBD2 (6 bases). Germline assignment: CDR1 SGDLS and CDR2 YYNGEE. The V gene lost 4 bases and the J gene lost 0 bases, with 11 bases spanning the gap. This CDR3 region has 14 residues. The CDR3 spells CASSQDGSSYEQYF. The DNA for the CDR3 is TGTGCCAGCAGCCAAGACGGGAGCTCCTACGAGCAGTACTTC.

At least ten counts were recorded for this clonotype. The chain recombines TRBV5-1 with TRBJ2-7; D unclear. The germline V gene encodes CDR1 SGHRS and CDR2 YFSETQ. V gave up 0 bases and J gave up 3 bases, with 13 bases separating them. This CDR3 contains 15 residues. CDR3: CASSLEGTPNYEQYF. Written as DNA, the CDR3 is TGCGCCAGCAGCTTGGAGGGAACCCCCAACTACGAGCAGTACTTC.

This clonotype was seen at least ten times. The chain combines TRBV28 with TRBJ2-1, with 7 positions matching TRBD1. With V trimmed by 5 bases and J by 2 bases, 12 bases remained unmatched. CDR3 length: 17 residues. Germline CDR1 MDHEN, CDR2 SYDVKM. The DNA of the CDR3 is TGTGCCAGCAGTCTCGATCCGGGGCAGGGGGCCTACAATGAGCAGTTCTTC. This sequence encodes CASSLDPGQGAYNEQFF.

The table lists this clonotype with a few counts. The rearrangement joins TRBV12-3 or TRBV12-4 to TRBJ1-1; D is undetermined. Trimming stripped 2 bases from V and 5 bases from J, with 12 bases between. The CDR3 spans 14 residues. Here the CDR3 reads CASSLLGSTTEAFF. The CDR3 DNA is TGTGCCAGCAGTTTATTGGGCTCAACAACTGAAGCTTTCTTT.

There are many counts of this clonotype. One junction end disagrees with the germline gene, perhaps due to a read error. The chain employs TRBV7-7 and TRBJ2-3, with 9 bases matching TRBD2. The length of the CDR3 is 16 residues. Germline values: CDR1 SSHAT, CDR2 FNYEAQ (reference sequence). The CDR3 bases are TGTGCTAGCAGCTTAGCGCCTAGCGGGGGCACAGATACGCAGTATTTT. This gives the protein CASSLAPSGGTDTQYF.

This clonotype has ten or more counts. The chain is built from TRBV28 and TRBJ1-1, with 10 bases that match TRBD1. This CDR3 comprises 15 residues. V lost 1 base, J lost 5 bases, and 4 bases stayed unmatched. The germline gives CDR1 MDHEN, CDR2 SYDVKM. In nucleotides, the CDR3 is TGTGCCAGCAGTTTATCGACAGGGGGCTGGACTGAAGCTTTCTTT. Translating it yields CASSLSTGGWTEAFF. The full variable domain, completed using reference TRBV28 and TRBJ1-1, is DVKVTQSSRYLVKRTGEKVFLECVQDMDHENMFWYRQDPGLGLRLIYFSYDVKMKEKGDIPEGYSVSREKKERFSLILESASTNQTSMYLCASSLSTGGWTEAFFGQGTRLTVV.